The entry that follows covers one T cell receptor (beta chain) sequence. This receptor's antigen is unknown. Base-call qualities are not available, and no considerably larger clone is one nucleotide away. The data derive from a study of T cells in Graves' hyperthyroidism and ophthalmopathy (dated by TCRdb to the late 2010s). Regarding the research as a whole: Peripheral blood was collected at initial diagnosis, before any treatment. A discovery cohort of about 95 patients, roughly 43 with Graves' ophthalmopathy and 55 to 60 with stable Graves' hyperthyroidism, was used to find distinguishing TCR V-J signatures. Whether ophthalmopathy could be predicted prospectively was tested in an independent validation cohort made up of about 20 hyperthyroidism patients plus 17 patients who later progressed to ophthalmopathy. The roughly 100 discovery patients were randomly split 7:3 into training and test sets. Thyroid tissue and blood T-cell repertoires from about 6 Graves' hyperthyroidism patients were also compared in the study. After blood sampling, hyperthyroidism patients were treated with methimazole at a starting dose of 30 mg daily, and ophthalmopathy patients were treated with high-dose intravenous methylprednisolone. The paper describes TCR Vbeta CDR3 sequencing of around 140 peripheral blood samples, made up of some 40 ophthalmopathy patients, around 78 hyperthyroidism patients and roughly 17 progressor patients.

V was cut back by 6 bases and J by 12 bases, leaving a gap of 18 bases between them. Looking up the germline V gene (reference sequence) yields CDR1 MNHEY and CDR2 SMNVEV. The CDR3 holds 13 amino acids from the cysteine to the phenylalanine. Only CDR3 DNA is held: 39 bases, read in frame from base 1. Stable Graves' hyperthyroidism was defined as the absence of progression to ophthalmopathy over 18 months of follow-up. Hyperthyroidism patients were aged 18 to 65 years and newly diagnosed, with disease duration of less than 2 months. Exclusion was applied to patients with uncontrolled infections, other autoimmune diseases, pregnancy or lactation. Diagnoses were established on the basis of clinical symptoms, serum thyroxine and TRAb, thyroid ultrasound, and orbital computed tomography. PBMCs were isolated from approximately 10 ml of fresh peripheral blood by Ficoll-Paque density gradient centrifugation. Total RNA was extracted with Trizol reagent, and quality was checked on an Agilent 2100 Bioanalyzer.

Overall study outcomes, separate from this receptor: In validation, the model predicted progression to ophthalmopathy with approximately 71% sensitivity and about 72% specificity, a median of 6.5 months before onset. Most expanded thyroid clonotypes (frequency above 0.001) were also detected in blood, suggesting blood repertoires may reflect thyroid immune responses. Sample size was not statistically predetermined, and investigators were not blinded to group allocation. A model built on a 13 V-J signature distinguished ophthalmopathy from stable hyperthyroidism, reaching roughly 88% sensitivity and about 81% specificity in cross-validation and 80%/75% in testing.

Amplification of TCR beta CDR3 regions was carried out from RNA transcripts. A first-round RT-PCR of the TCR CDR3 used the HTBI primer set with the Qiagen OneStep RT-PCR kit. A second multiplex PCR round built the libraries, followed by size selection and purification. The libraries were sequenced on an Illumina HiSeq2000 using paired-end 100 bp reads. As for how the authors treated the data: SOAPnuke was used to process the raw data, throwing out any read that contained adapters or uncalled bases, had a mean Phred below 15, or lacked an exact constant-primer or identifier match. COPE v1.2.5 was used to merge the high-quality paired reads, and each unique nucleotide sequence was defined as a clonotype. MiTCR v1.1 was used to align clonotypes to the IMGT TRBV, TRBD and TRBJ reference segments. The analysis included only V-J combinations with a frequency above 0.0001, which together covered around 99% of the repertoires. A TCS score was defined as the ratio of F50 (clonal expansion) to E x V (chaos), with BLOSUM62-based TCRdist applied between CDR3 peptides within each V-J. Welch's t-statistics and random forest reduced roughly 500 V-J features to some 14, which were used in a naive Bayes classifier (R e1071). TCRdb applied fastp at Q25 and MiXCR to the public reads, then kept only in-frame beta chains. Each entry merges the rows of one CDR3 protein and shows their most common DNA and genes. TCRdb, not the original authors, processed these V and J calls. For this sample there are 300,000 to 400,000 distinct CDR3 sequences; about 15% appear just once. Of the sample, about 22% falls within the top ten clones.

The chain is made from TRBV27 and TRBJ2-4; a tentative D match to TRBD1 spans 6 bases. The source material was blood. The clonotype originates from a young woman with Graves' hyperthyroidism. Here is the DNA: TGTGCCAGCAGGCCGGGACAAGAAGGCCCTCAGTACTTC. Translated, it reads CASRPGQEGPQYF.